The following is a T cell receptor beta chain sequence with its context. This record belongs to a study of blood T cell repertoires in COVID-19. Germline CDR1 MNHEY, CDR2 SMNVEV (reference sequence). This CDR3 spans 17 amino acids. V lost 4 bases and J lost 5; bases outside the gene matches: 14. The assay was immunoSEQ multiplex PCR, and TCRdb's table has in-frame clones only and misses some. The sample records under 200,000 clones, almost 85% being singletons. This receptor was identified in a man in his fifties or sixties who had recovered from COVID-19. The sequencing sample was made of PBMCs or T cells enriched from blood (not recorded which). The V call is TRBV27, the J call TRBJ2-5; 9 nucleotides line up with TRBD2. As DNA, the CDR3 is TGTGCCAGCAGTTCTTTAAAAGGGGCGGGAGGGCCTGAGACCCAGTACTTC. Protein: CASSSLKGAGGPETQYF.